This T cell receptor (beta chain) was captured in a study of control samples from healthy donors and cancer patients. The protocol was immunoSEQ multiplex PCR, while the TCRdb copy is restricted to in-frame clones and leaves out a portion. The sample holds some 130,000 clones, around 90% seen once. V shed 2 bases, J shed 7 bases, and the junction held 3 bases outside the gene matches. The CDR3 loop spans 14 amino acids. CDR1 is SEHNR, CDR2 FQNEAQ, per germline (reference sequence). This sequence originates from a man aged 18 to 29 in good health. This rearrangement joins TRBV7-9 to TRBJ1-1, with 11 bases identical to TRBD1. The sample consisted of blood. CDR3 sequence: CASSLMGTGGEAFF. CDR3 in DNA: TGTGCCAGCAGCTTAATGGGGACAGGGGGTGAAGCTTTCTTT.